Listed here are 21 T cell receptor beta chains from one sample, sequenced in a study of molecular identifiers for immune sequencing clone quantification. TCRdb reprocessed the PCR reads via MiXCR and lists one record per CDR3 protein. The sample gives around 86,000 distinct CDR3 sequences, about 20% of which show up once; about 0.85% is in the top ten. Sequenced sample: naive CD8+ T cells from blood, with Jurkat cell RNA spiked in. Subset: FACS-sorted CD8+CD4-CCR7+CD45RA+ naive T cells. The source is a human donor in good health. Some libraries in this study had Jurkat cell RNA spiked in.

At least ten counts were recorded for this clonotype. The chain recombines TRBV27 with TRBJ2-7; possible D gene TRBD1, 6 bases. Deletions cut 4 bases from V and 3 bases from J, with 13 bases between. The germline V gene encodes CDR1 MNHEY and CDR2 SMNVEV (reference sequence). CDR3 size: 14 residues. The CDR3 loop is CASSSQGNIYEQYF. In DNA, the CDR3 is TGTGCCAGCAGTTCCCAGGGGAACATCTACGAGCAGTACTTC.

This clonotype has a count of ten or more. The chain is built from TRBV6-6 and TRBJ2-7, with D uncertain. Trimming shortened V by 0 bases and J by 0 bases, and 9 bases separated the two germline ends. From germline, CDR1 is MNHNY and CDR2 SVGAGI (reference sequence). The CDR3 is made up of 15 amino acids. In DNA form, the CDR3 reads TGTGCCAGCAGTTACTCGGTGACCACCTCCTACGAGCAGTACTTC. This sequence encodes CASSYSVTTSYEQYF.

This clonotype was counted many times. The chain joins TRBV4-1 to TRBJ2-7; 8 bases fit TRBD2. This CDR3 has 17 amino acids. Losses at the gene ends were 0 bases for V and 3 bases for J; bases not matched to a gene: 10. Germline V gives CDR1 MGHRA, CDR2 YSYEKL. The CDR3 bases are TGCGCCAGCAGCCAAGATTATGCGGGGGGATCTATCTACGAGCAGTACTTC. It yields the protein CASSQDYAGGSIYEQYF.

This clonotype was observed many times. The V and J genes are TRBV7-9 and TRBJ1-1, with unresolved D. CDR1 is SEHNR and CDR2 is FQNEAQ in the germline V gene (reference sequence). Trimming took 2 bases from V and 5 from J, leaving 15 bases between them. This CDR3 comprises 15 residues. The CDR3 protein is CASSLKNTLSTEAFF. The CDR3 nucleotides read TGTGCCAGCAGCTTAAAAAACACCCTGAGTACTGAAGCTTTCTTT.

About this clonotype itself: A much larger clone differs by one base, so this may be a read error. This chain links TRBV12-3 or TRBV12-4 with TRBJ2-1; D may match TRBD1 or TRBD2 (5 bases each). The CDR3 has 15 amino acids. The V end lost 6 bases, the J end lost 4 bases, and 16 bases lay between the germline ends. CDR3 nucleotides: TGTGCCAGCAGCTCCGGGACCCCTCTGTACAATGAGCAGTTCTTC. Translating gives CASSSGTPLYNEQFF.

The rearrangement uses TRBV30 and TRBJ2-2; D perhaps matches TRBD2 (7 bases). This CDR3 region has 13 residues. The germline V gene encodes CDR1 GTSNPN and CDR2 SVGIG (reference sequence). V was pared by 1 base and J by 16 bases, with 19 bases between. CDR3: CAWSELATGGPFF. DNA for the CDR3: TGTGCCTGGAGTGAGCTGGCCACCGGGGGGCCGTTTTTT. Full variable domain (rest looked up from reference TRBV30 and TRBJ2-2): SQTIHQWPATLVQPVGSPLSLECTVEGTSNPNLYWYRQAAGRGLQLLFYSVGIGQISSEVPQNLSASRPQDRQFILSSKKLLLSDSGFYLCAWSELATGGPFFGEGSRLTVL.

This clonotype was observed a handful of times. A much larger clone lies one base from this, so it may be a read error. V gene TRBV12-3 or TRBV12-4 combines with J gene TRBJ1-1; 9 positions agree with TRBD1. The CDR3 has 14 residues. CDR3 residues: CVSSATGGYTEAFF. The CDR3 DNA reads TGTGTCAGCAGCGCAACAGGGGGCTATACTGAAGCTTTCTTT.

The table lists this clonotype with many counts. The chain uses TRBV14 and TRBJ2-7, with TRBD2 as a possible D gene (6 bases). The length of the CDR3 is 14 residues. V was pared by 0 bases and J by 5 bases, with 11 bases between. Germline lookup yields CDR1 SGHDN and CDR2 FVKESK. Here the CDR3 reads CASSQEGGWNEQYF. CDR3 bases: TGTGCCAGCAGCCAAGAAGGAGGGTGGAACGAGCAGTACTTC. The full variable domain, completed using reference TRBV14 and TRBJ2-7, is EAGVTQFPSHSVIEKGQTVTLRCDPISGHDNLYWYRRVMGKEIKFLLHFVKESKQDESGMPNNRFLAERTGGTYSTLKVQPAELEDSGVYFCASSQEGGWNEQYFGPGTRLTVT.

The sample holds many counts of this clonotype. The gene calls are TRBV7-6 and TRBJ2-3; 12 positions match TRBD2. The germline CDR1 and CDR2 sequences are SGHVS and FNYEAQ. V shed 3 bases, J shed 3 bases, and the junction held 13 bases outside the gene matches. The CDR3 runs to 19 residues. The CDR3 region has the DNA TGTGCCAGCAGCTTCCCGACTAGCGGGAGCGGATTTGGGACAGATACGCAGTATTTT. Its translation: CASSFPTSGSGFGTDTQYF. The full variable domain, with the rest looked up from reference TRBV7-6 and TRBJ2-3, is GAGVSQSPRYKVTKRGQDVALRCDPISGHVSLYWYRQALGQGPEFLTYFNYEAQQDKSGLPNDRFSAERPEGSISTLTIQRTEQRDSAMYRCASSFPTSGSGFGTDTQYFGPGTRLTVL.

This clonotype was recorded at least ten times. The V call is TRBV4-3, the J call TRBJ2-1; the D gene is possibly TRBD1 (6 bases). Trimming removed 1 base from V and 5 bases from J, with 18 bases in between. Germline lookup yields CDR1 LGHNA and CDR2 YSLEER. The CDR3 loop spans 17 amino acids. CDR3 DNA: TGCGCCAGCAGCCAAGGGGACATGGACTGGCCAGACAATGAGCAGTTCTTC. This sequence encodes CASSQGDMDWPDNEQFF.

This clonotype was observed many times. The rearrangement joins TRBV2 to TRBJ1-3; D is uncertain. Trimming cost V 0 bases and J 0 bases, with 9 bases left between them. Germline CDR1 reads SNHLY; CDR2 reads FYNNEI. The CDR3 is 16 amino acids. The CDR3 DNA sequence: TGTGCCAGCAGTGAAGCCGGGCTCGACTCTGGAAACACCATATATTTT. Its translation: CASSEAGLDSGNTIYF. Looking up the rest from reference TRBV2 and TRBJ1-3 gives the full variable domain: EPEVTQTPSHQVTQMGQEVILRCVPISNHLYFYWYRQILGQKVEFLVSFYNNEISEKSEIFDDQFSVERPDGSNFTLKIRSTKLEDSAMYFCASSEAGLDSGNTIYFGEGSWLTVV.

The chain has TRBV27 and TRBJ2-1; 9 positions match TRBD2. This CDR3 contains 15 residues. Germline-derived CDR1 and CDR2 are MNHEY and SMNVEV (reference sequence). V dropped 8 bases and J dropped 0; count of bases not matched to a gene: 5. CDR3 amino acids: CASGLSGSSYNEQFF. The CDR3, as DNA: TGTGCCAGCGGTCTTAGCGGGAGCTCCTACAATGAGCAGTTCTTC.

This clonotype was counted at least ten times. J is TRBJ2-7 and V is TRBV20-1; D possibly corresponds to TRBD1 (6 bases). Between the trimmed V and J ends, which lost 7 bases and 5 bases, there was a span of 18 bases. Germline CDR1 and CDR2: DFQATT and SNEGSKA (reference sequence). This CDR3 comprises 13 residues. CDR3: CSVETGSRDEQYF. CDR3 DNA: TGCAGTGTCGAGACAGGATCAAGGGACGAGCAGTACTTC.

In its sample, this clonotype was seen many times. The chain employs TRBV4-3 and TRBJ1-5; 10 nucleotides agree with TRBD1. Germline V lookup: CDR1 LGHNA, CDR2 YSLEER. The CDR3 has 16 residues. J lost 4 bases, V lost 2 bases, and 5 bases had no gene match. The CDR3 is CASSQNRDRGNQPQHF. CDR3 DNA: TGCGCCAGCAGCCAAAACCGGGACAGGGGTAATCAGCCCCAGCATTTT.

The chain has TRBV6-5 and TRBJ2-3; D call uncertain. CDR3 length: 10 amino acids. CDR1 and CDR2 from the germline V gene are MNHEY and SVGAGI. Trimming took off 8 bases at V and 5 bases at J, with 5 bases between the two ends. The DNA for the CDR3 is TGTGCCAGCGGGATAGATACGCAGTATTTT. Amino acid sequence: CASGIDTQYF.

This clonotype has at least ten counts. The CDR3 DNA reads TGTGCCAGCAGCATCCCGGGACAGGGGAACACTGAAGCTTTCTTT. Its translation: CASSIPGQGNTEAFF. The chain has TRBV7-9 and TRBJ1-1; 9 bases are shared with TRBD1. V lost 5 bases, J lost 1 base, and 5 bases stayed unmatched. This CDR3 contains 15 residues. Germline CDR1 SEHNR, CDR2 FQNEAQ (reference sequence).

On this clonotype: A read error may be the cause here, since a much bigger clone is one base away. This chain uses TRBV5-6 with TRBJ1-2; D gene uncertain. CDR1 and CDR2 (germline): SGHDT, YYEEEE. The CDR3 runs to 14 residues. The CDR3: CVSSLEPSYYGYTF. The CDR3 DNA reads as TGTGTCAGCAGCTTGGAACCCAGCTACTATGGCTACACCTTC. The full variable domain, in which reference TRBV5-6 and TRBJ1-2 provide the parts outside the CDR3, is DAGVTQSPTHLIKTRGQQVTLRCSPKSGHDTVSWYQQALGQGPQFIFQYYEEEERQRGNFPDRFSGHQFPNYSSELNVNALLLGDSALYLCVSSLEPSYYGYTFGSGTRLTVV.

CDR3 amino acids: CASSTETGWTEAFF. The DNA for the CDR3 is TGTGCCAGCAGCACCGAGACAGGGTGGACTGAAGCTTTCTTT. The chain has TRBV2 and TRBJ1-1; 7 bases fit TRBD1. V lost 6 bases, J lost 5 bases, and 9 bases stayed unmatched. Per the germline V gene, CDR1 is SNHLY and CDR2 is FYNNEI. The CDR3 totals 14 residues.

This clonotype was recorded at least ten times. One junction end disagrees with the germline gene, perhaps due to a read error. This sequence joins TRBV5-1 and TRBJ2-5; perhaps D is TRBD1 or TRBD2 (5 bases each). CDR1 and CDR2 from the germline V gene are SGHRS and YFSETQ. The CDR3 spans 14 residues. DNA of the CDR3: TGCGCCAGCAGCTTGTCTTGGGGGATAGGCCTGGTGAACTTC. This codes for CASSLSWGIGLVNF.

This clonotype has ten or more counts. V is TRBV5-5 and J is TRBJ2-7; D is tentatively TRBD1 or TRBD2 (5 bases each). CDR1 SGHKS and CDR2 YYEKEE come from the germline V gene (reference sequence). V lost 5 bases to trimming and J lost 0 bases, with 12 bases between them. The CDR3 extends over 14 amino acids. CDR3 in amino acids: CASSLGPGSYEQYF. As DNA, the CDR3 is TGTGCCAGCAGTCTGGGACCGGGCTCCTACGAGCAGTACTTC.

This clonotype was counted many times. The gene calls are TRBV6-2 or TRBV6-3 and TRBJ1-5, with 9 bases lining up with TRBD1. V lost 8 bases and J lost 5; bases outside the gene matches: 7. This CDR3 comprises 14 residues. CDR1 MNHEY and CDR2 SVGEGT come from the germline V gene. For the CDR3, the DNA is TGTGCCAGCCGCCGGACAGGGGCCGATCAGCCCCAGCATTTT. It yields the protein CASRRTGADQPQHF.